This T cell receptor (beta chain) comes out of a study of T cell responses to AZD1222 COVID-19 vaccine. Germline V gene lookup returns CDR1 SQVTM and CDR2 ANQGSEA. Deletions cut 7 bases from V and 1 base from J, with 22 bases between. CDR3 length equals 16 residues. Study outcomes and limitations: Most donors were white British and more were female, and clonal diversity was possibly underestimated. Just six AZD1222 recipients were seropositive at baseline.

Remarks on this clone: Its target is unknown.

Repertoires were generated with immunoSEQ multiplex PCR, while TCRdb's copy carries only in-frame clones and drops some. The sample carries more than 80,000 clones, approximately 85% recorded once. The sample was peripheral blood, taken 28 days after the second AZD1222 dose. The gene calls are TRBV29-1 and TRBJ1-1, with D possibly matching TRBD1 (6 bases). The receptor's source is an adult who received the AZD1222 COVID-19 vaccine. This chain's CDR3 is CSARTHRDGSNTEAFF. CDR3 nucleotides: TGCAGCGCCCGAACCCACAGGGATGGGTCGAACACTGAAGCTTTCTTT.